A single count supports the clone carrying this T cell receptor beta chain. The target antigen is unknown. This entry comes from a study of regulatory T cells in long-lasting Graves disease. The CDR3 consists of 15 residues. Trimming pared 6 bases from V and 5 bases from J, leaving 16 bases between. Germline loops: CDR1 KGHSH, CDR2 LQKENI. Study-wide points: Favored gene segments in persistent disease were TRBV28, TRBJ1-2 and TRBJ2-5.

Sequencing libraries for TCR beta were prepared with iRepertoire HTBI primers and Arm-PCR of CDR3 regions. As handled by the study authors: From all samples, identification returned approximately 15 TRBJ and about 63 TRBV segments. A single record per CDR3 protein comes from TCRdb applying MiXCR to the multiplex PCR reads. The V and J calls here are based on TCRdb, not the publication. Among some 340,000 distinct CDR3 sequences listed, more than 20% were seen once. Time point of the sample: persistent/refractory GD, antithyroid drugs over 5 years with positive TRAb. PBMC-extracted RNA yielded the TCR library. The EDTA tubes were filled with around 8.5 milliliters of drawn peripheral blood.

The sequence was collected from a woman aged 40-49 years with Graves disease. The V gene is TRBV18, the J gene TRBJ1-4; TRBD1 is a possible D gene (5 bases). The sequences come from peripheral blood mononuclear cells (PBMCs), collected when the disease was refractory, from a patient treated with antithyroid drugs. The CDR3 spells CASSTGAMQNEKLFF. The CDR3 DNA reads TGTGCCAGCTCCACCGGGGCGATGCAGAATGAAAAACTGTTTTTT.